This TCR beta chain came from a study of shared T cell receptors in the human thymus. The CDR3 runs 14 residues. Deletions cut 1 base from V and 9 bases from J, with 16 bases between. CDR1 and CDR2 from the germline V gene are SGHTS and YDEGEE. Generated by immunoSEQ multiplex PCR, the TCRdb table keeps only in-frame clones and is missing some. The sample yields around 340,000 clones, 85% to 95% seen once. This TCR was recovered from a human donor. The material sequenced was thymocytes. The chain joins TRBV5-8 to TRBJ1-2; D gene unclear. CDR3 residues: CASSLYRTLKSYTF. The DNA for the CDR3 is TGTGCCAGCAGCTTGTATCGGACCCTTAAAAGCTACACCTTC.